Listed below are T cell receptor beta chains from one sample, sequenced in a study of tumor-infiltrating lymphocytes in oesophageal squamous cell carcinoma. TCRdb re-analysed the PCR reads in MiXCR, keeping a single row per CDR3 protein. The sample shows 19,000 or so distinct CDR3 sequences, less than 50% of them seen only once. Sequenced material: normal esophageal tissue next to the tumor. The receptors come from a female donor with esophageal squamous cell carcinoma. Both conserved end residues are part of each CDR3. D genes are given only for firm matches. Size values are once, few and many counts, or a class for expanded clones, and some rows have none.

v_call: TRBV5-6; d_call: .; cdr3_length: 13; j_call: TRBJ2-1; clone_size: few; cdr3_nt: TGTGCCAGCAGCTTGTGGAAGTACAATGAGCAGTTCTTC; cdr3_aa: CASSLWKYNEQFF
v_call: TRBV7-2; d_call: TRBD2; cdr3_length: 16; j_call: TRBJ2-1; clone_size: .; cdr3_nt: TGTGCCAGCAGGTTCTCTAGCGGGAGGCCGAACAATGAGCAGTTCTTC; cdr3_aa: CASRFSSGRPNNEQFF
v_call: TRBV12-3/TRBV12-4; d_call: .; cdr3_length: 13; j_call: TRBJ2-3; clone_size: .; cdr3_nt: TGTGCCAGCACCGACTACTTCACAGATACGCAGTATTTT; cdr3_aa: CASTDYFTDTQYF
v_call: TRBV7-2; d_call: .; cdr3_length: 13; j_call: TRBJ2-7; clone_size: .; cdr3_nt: TGTGCCAGCAGCTCGGACAGTTCCTACGAGCAGTACTTC; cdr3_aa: CASSSDSSYEQYF
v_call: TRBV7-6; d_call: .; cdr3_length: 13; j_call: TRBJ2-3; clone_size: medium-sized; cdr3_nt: TGTGCCAGCAGCTTAATCTTCTGGGATACGCAGTATTTT; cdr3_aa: CASSLIFWDTQYF
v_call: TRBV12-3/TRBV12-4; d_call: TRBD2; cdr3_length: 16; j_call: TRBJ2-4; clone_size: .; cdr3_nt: TGTGCCAGCAGCGTCGGACTAGCGGAGGGGGGAAACATTCAGTACTTC; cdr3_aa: CASSVGLAEGGNIQYF
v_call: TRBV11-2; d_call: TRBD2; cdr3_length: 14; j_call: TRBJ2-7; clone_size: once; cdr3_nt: TGTGCCAGCAGCTCGACTAGCGGGAAGATGAAGCAGTACTTC; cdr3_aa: CASSSTSGKMKQYF
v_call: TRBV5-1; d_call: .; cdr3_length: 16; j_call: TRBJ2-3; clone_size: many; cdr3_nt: TGCGCCAGCAGCTTGGCCAGTCAGGGGAGGGGAGATACGCAGTATTTT; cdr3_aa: CASSLASQGRGDTQYF
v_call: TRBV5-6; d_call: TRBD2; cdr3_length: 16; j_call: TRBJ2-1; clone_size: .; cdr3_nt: TGTGCCAGCAGCCACAATAGCGGGAGCTCCTACAATGAGCAGTTCTTC; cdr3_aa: CASSHNSGSSYNEQFF
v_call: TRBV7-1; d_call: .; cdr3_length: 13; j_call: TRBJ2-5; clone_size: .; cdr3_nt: TGTGCCAGCAGCTTCGCGGTACAAGAGACCCAGTACTTC; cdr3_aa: CASSFAVQETQYF
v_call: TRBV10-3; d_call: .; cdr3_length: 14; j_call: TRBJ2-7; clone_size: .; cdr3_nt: TGTGCCATCAGTCGGACAGAATCCCCCTACGAGCAGTACTTC; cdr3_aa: CAISRTESPYEQYF
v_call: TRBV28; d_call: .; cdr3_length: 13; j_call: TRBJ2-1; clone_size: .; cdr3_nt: TGTGCCAGCAGTTTAGGGGGAATGGGTGAGCAGTTCTTC; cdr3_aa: CASSLGGMGEQFF
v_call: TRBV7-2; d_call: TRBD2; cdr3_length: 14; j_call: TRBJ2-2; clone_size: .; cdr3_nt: TGTGCCAGCAGTCCTGTAGCGGGTCCCGGGGAGCTGTTTTTT; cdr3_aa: CASSPVAGPGELFF
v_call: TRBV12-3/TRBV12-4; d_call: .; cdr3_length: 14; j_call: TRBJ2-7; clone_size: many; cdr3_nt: TGTGCCAGCATTCCAGCGGGCAGTTACTACGAGCAGTACTTC; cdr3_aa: CASIPAGSYYEQYF
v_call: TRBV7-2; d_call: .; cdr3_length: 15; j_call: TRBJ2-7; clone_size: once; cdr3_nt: TGTGCCAGCAGCTTGTTATATGTGGCGGCATACGAGCAGTACTTC; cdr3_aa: CASSLLYVAAYEQYF